This TCR beta chain was found in a study of blood T cell repertoires in COVID-19. Measured with immunoSEQ multiplex PCR; TCRdb has only the in-frame clones, and not every one. The sample carries approximately 31,000 clones, approximately 91% recorded once. The V end was cut by 4 bases, the J end by 1 base, with 8 bases between. Germline lookup yields CDR1 SGHRS and CDR2 YFSETQ. The CDR3 consists of 14 residues. This receptor was identified in a woman older than 75 with active or convalescent COVID-19. The specimen was peripheral blood. The chain uses TRBV5-1 and TRBJ2-2; the D gene is possibly TRBD1 (5 bases). CDR3 residues: CASSKQVNTGELFF. The DNA of the CDR3 is TGCGCCAGCAGCAAACAGGTGAACACCGGGGAGCTGTTTTTT.